The 21 T cell receptor beta chains reported below all come from one sample, sequenced in a study of T cell responses to AZD1222 COVID-19 vaccine. The method was immunoSEQ multiplex PCR; TCRdb's version includes in-frame clones alone and lacks a portion of them. Altogether just over 150,000 clones are present, about 85% being singletons, with the ten largest covering 6.9%. The source was peripheral blood, collected after recovery from COVID-19. These receptors all stem from an adult who had recovered from COVID-19.

V is TRBV5-1 and J is TRBJ1-1; perhaps TRBD1 as D (5 bases). In germline, CDR1 is SGHRS, CDR2 YFSETQ. Trimming pared 3 bases from V and 1 base from J, leaving 13 bases between. The CDR3 covers 15 residues. CDR3: CASSWEGYANTEAFF. The CDR3, as DNA: TGCGCCAGCAGCTGGGAGGGGTACGCGAACACTGAAGCTTTCTTT. The entire variable domain, with the rest obtained from reference TRBV5-1 and TRBJ1-1, is as follows: KAGVTQTPRYLIKTRGQQVTLSCSPISGHRSVSWYQQTPGQGLQFLFEYFSETQRNKGNFPGRFSGRQFSNSRSEMNVSTLELGDSALYLCASSWEGYANTEAFFGQGTRLTVV.

The chain recombines TRBV29-1 with TRBJ2-1; 7 nucleotides line up with TRBD2. Germline V gene lookup returns CDR1 SQVTM and CDR2 ANQGSEA. The CDR3 runs 14 residues. Trimming removed 1 base from V and 2 bases from J; junction bases left unmatched: 2. CDR3 in amino acids: CSVEGTRPYNEQFF. DNA of the CDR3: TGCAGCGTTGAAGGGACTAGGCCCTACAATGAGCAGTTCTTC.

The V call is TRBV5-1, the J call TRBJ2-2, with TRBD1 as a possible D gene (5 bases). CDR1 is SGHRS, CDR2 YFSETQ, per germline. This CDR3 is 14 amino acids long. V dropped 0 bases and J dropped 6 bases, with 9 bases sitting between them. CDR3 sequence reads: CASSLARVPGELFF. CDR3 nucleotide sequence: TGCGCCAGCAGCTTGGCCAGGGTACCCGGGGAGCTGTTTTTT.

This chain links TRBV7-2 with TRBJ1-1; no reliable D call. Looked up from germline, CDR1 is SGHTA and CDR2 is FQGNSA. V lost 5 bases and J lost 3, with 13 bases in between. The CDR3 totals 14 residues. CDR3 region: CASSLRGWDTEAFF. The CDR3 nucleotides are TGTGCCAGCAGCCTCCGGGGATGGGACACTGAAGCTTTCTTT. Based on the CDR3 plus reference TRBV7-2 and TRBJ1-1, the full variable domain is GAGVSQSPSNKVTEKGKDVELRCDPISGHTALYWYRQSLGQGLEFLIYFQGNSAPDKSGLPSDRFSAERTGGSVSTLTIQRTQQEDSAVYLCASSLRGWDTEAFFGQGTRLTVV.

This clone was recorded only once. The chain employs TRBV10-3 and TRBJ2-1, with 8 bases aligning to TRBD1. Germline V gene lookup returns CDR1 ENHRY and CDR2 SYGVKD. The CDR3 runs 13 residues. With V trimmed by 4 bases and J by 8 bases, 4 bases remained unmatched. The CDR3 nucleotides are TGTGCCATCAGTGTCGACAGGGGCGATGAGCAGTTCTTC. Translating gives CAISVDRGDEQFF.

The rearrangement uses TRBV24-1 and TRBJ2-1; 10 positions match TRBD2. V trimming: 4 bases; J trimming: 2 bases; junction bases outside the gene matches: 4. The CDR3 runs to 16 residues. The V gene's germline CDR1 is KGHDR and CDR2 SFDVKD. As DNA, the CDR3 is TGTGCCACCAGTGAAAGCGGGAGGGGAACCTACAATGAGCAGTTCTTC. Translation gives CATSESGRGTYNEQFF.

This chain connects TRBV5-1 to TRBJ2-5; unclear D gene. The ends were cut back, 0 bases at V and 2 bases at J, with 8 bases in the middle. This CDR3 has 14 amino acids. Germline values: CDR1 SGHRS, CDR2 YFSETQ. As DNA, the CDR3 is TGCGCCAGCAGCTTGGCCAAACCTCAAGAGACCCAGTACTTC. As protein: CASSLAKPQETQYF.

This rearrangement joins TRBV19 to TRBJ1-5, with D possibly TRBD1 on 5 matching bases. The ends were cut back, 1 base at V and 1 base at J, with 11 bases in the middle. The V gene's germline CDR1 is LNHDA and CDR2 SQIVND (reference sequence). This CDR3 comprises 16 residues. CDR3: CASSIGGWGSNQPQHF. CDR3 in DNA: TGTGCCAGTAGTATAGGAGGATGGGGGAGCAATCAGCCCCAGCATTTT.

The V and J genes are TRBV9 and TRBJ1-2; the match to TRBD1 covers 7 bases. Germline V CDR1 and CDR2: SGDLS, YYNGEE. The CDR3 covers 16 residues. J lost 8 bases, V lost 3 bases, and 16 bases had no gene match. The DNA for the CDR3 is TGTGCCAGCAGCGCAGAGACTTCAGGGGGGGCGCGAGGCTACACCTTC. It specifies CASSAETSGGARGYTF. Combining the CDR3 with reference TRBV9 and TRBJ1-2 gives the whole variable domain DSGVTQTPKHLITATGQRVTLRCSPRSGDLSVYWYQQSLDQGLQFLIQYYNGEERAKGNILERFSAQQFPDLHSELNLSSLELGDSALYFCASSAETSGGARGYTFGSGTRLTVV.

CDR3: CASSLLAGSYNSPLHF. The CDR3 DNA sequence: TGCGCCAGCAGCTTGCTCGCAGGGTCCTATAATTCACCCCTCCACTTT. The chain couples TRBV5-1 to TRBJ1-6; the D gene is possibly TRBD1 (5 bases). The germline V gene has CDR1 SGHRS and CDR2 YFSETQ. The CDR3 spans 16 residues. V lost 1 base and J lost 1, with 9 bases in between.

This clone was observed once. The gene calls are TRBV2 and TRBJ1-4, with D perhaps TRBD1 (5 bases). This CDR3 comprises 14 residues. The germline CDR1 and CDR2 sequences are SNHLY and FYNNEI. Trimming took 7 bases from V and 2 from J, leaving 11 bases between them. The CDR3 here is CASNRGATNEKLFF. The CDR3 DNA reads as TGTGCCAGCAACCGGGGCGCGACTAATGAAAAACTGTTTTTT.

The rearrangement links TRBV5-4 to TRBJ2-3; D gene uncertain. Trimming shortened V by 3 bases and J by 2 bases, and 4 bases separated the two germline ends. The CDR3 spans 12 residues. Germline V gene sequence: CDR1 SGHNT, CDR2 YYREEE (reference sequence). The DNA for the CDR3 is TGTGCCAGCAGCTCAGACACAGATACGCAGTATTTT. This translates into CASSSDTDTQYF.

This chain joins TRBV5-6 and TRBJ2-5; unclear D gene. V gave up 4 bases and J gave up 4 bases, with 11 bases separating them. Germline CDR1 and CDR2: SGHDT and YYEEEE. The CDR3 sequence is 13 residues long. As DNA, the CDR3 is TGTGCCAGCAGCGGACGTGACGGAGAGACCCAGTACTTC. Its protein is CASSGRDGETQYF.

The V call is TRBV5-1, the J call TRBJ1-2, with 8 bases matching TRBD1. This CDR3 has 15 residues. V gave up 4 bases and J gave up 7 bases; unmatched junction bases: 12. Germline V gene data show CDR1 as SGHRS and CDR2 as YFSETQ. The CDR3 sequence is CASSRQGTEESGYTF. CDR3 in DNA: TGCGCCAGCAGCCGACAGGGGACAGAGGAAAGTGGCTACACCTTC.

The genes are TRBV20-1 and TRBJ2-1, with TRBD2 as a possible D gene (6 bases). V was shortened by 3 bases and J by 0 bases, with 21 bases between the two germline ends. This CDR3 comprises 18 residues. Germline loops: CDR1 DFQATT, CDR2 SNEGSKA (reference sequence). The chain's CDR3 is CSASGEGRRGSSYNEQFF. CDR3 DNA sequence: TGCAGTGCTAGTGGTGAGGGTAGGCGGGGAAGCTCCTACAATGAGCAGTTCTTC.

This clone turned up a few times. The chain is built from TRBV10-1 and TRBJ2-1, with TRBD2 identical over 13 bases. V lost 5 bases, J lost 5 bases, and 6 bases stayed unmatched. The CDR3 runs to 16 residues. Germline V CDR1 and CDR2: WNHNN, SYGVQD (reference sequence). The CDR3 loop is CASSPPGLAGNNEQFF. CDR3 in DNA: TGCGCCAGCAGTCCTCCGGGACTAGCGGGGAACAATGAGCAGTTCTTC.

CDR3 sequence: CASSLSPAGSSYEQYF. DNA of the CDR3: TGTGCCAGCAGTTTATCGCCCGCGGGGTCCTCCTACGAGCAGTACTTC. The chain carries TRBV27 and TRBJ2-7; D might be TRBD2 (6 bases). V was cut by 0 bases and J by 0 bases, with 12 bases left in between. The length of the CDR3 is 16 residues. Germline V lookup: CDR1 MNHEY, CDR2 SMNVEV (reference sequence).

The V and J genes are TRBV18 and TRBJ1-1, with 7 bases identical to TRBD1. V gave up 3 bases and J gave up 0 bases; unmatched junction bases: 10. From germline, CDR1 is KGHSH and CDR2 LQKENI. The CDR3 has 17 amino acids. The CDR3 sequence: CASSPGTAPILNTEAFF. The CDR3 DNA sequence: TGTGCCAGCTCACCGGGGACAGCCCCAATATTGAACACTGAAGCTTTCTTT.

The chain recombines TRBV5-4 with TRBJ1-1, with D unclear. CDR1 and CDR2 from the germline V gene are SGHNT and YYREEE (reference sequence). CDR3 length: 15 residues. The V and J ends lost 0 bases and 0 bases respectively, with 9 bases between them. The CDR3 loop reads CASSLEAALNTEAFF. In DNA form, the CDR3 reads TGTGCCAGCAGCTTGGAGGCAGCCCTGAACACTGAAGCTTTCTTT.

V and J are TRBV12-3 or TRBV12-4 and TRBJ1-1; no clear D. This CDR3 spans 11 amino acids. Trimming pared 3 bases from V and 8 bases from J, leaving 7 bases between. The CDR3 nucleotides read TGTGCCAGCAGTTTCGCCAGCGAAGCTTTCTTT. The encoded protein is CASSFASEAFF.

This chain links TRBV28 with TRBJ2-7, with 10 bases aligning to TRBD1. The CDR3 contains 15 residues. Germline CDR1 reads MDHEN; CDR2 reads SYDVKM. Unmatched junction bases numbered 5, after V lost 3 bases and J lost 3 bases. The CDR3 nucleotides are TGTGCCAGCAGTTTCGGGGACAGGGGAGGCTACGAGCAGTACTTC. Translated: CASSFGDRGGYEQYF. The full variable domain, its missing parts supplied by reference TRBV28 and TRBJ2-7, is DVKVTQSSRYLVKRTGEKVFLECVQDMDHENMFWYRQDPGLGLRLIYFSYDVKMKEKGDIPEGYSVSREKKERFSLILESASTNQTSMYLCASSFGDRGGYEQYFGPGTRLTVT.